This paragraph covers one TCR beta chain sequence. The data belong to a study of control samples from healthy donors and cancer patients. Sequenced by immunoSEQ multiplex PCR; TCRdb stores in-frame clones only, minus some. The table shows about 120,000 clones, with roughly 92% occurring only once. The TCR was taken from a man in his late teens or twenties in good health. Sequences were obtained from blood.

Written as DNA, the CDR3 is TGTGCCAGCAGCCCACGCCAGGGAGAGACCCAGTACTTC. This codes for CASSPRQGETQYF. The chain links TRBV21-1 to TRBJ2-5; whether TRBD1, the table's D call, matches the DNA was not checked. TRBV21-1 is flagged as a pseudogene. CDR3 size: 13 residues.